This T cell receptor beta chain was sequenced in a study of blood T cell repertoires in COVID-19. Authors' data handling: Amplified reference gene primers provided the basis for estimating nucleated cell counts. TCRdb's table, derived via immunoSEQ multiplex PCR, lists solely in-frame clones and lacks some. V and J calls and clone size are as listed in that table; D and trimming were resolved from the DNA. The table has fewer than 350,000 clones, under 95% seen once. Looked up from germline, CDR1 is SEHNR and CDR2 is FQNEAQ (reference sequence). Trimming shortened V by 2 bases and J by 8 bases, and 18 bases separated the two germline ends. The CDR3 totals 15 residues. The study drew participants aged about 18 to 95 years from 20 to 30 US areas. Cohort assignment relied on participant-reported clinical history.

The genes are TRBV7-9 and TRBJ1-1, with D unclear. This receptor was identified in a woman between 35 and 50 years old with acute COVID-19. The sequencing input was PBMCs or T cells enriched from blood (not recorded which). The CDR3 coding sequence is TGTGCCAGCAGCTTACCCCCCGGTGATCGAACCGAAGCTTTCTTT. Protein sequence: CASSLPPGDRTEAFF.